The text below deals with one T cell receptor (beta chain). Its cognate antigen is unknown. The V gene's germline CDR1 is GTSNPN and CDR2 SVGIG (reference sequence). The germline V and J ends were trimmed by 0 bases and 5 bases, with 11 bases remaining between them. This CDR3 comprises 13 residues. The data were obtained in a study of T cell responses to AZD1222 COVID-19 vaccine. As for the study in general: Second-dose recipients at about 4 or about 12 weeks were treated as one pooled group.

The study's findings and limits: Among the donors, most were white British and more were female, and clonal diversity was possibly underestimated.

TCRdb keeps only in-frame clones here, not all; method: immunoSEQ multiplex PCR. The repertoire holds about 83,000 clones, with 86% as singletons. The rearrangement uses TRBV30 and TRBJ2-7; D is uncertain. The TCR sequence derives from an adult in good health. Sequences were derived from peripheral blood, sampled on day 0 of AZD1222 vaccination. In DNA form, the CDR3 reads TGTGCCTGGAGTGTTGGATTCCCCGACGAGCAGTACTTC. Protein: CAWSVGFPDEQYF.